This note documents a single T cell receptor beta chain sequence. TCRdb's copy holds only in-frame clones and misses some; the assay was immunoSEQ multiplex PCR. The sample shows 65,000 to 80,000 clones, around 80% of them seen only once. The CDR3 totals 14 residues. Losses at the gene ends were 3 bases for V and 2 bases for J; bases not matched to a gene: 2. CDR1 is DFQATT, CDR2 SNEGSKA, per germline (reference sequence). This sample is drawn from a study of blood T cell repertoires in COVID-19. V usage is TRBV20-1 and J usage is TRBJ1-5, with 9 positions matching TRBD1. The receptor was derived from a human donor in a cohort sampled during active COVID-19. The sample was peripheral blood. CDR3 protein: CSASRDRGNQPQHF. In nucleotides, the CDR3 is TGCAGTGCTAGTAGGGACAGGGGCAATCAGCCCCAGCATTTT.